A single T cell receptor (beta chain) is shown here with its context. The sample comes from a study of control samples from healthy donors and cancer patients. The CDR3 loop spans 16 amino acids. Germline V gives CDR1 PRHDT, CDR2 FYEKMQ (reference sequence). The V and J ends lost 5 bases and 2 bases respectively, with 19 bases between them. Libraries were prepared by immunoSEQ multiplex PCR; TCRdb keeps only in-frame clonotypes and omits some of them. The sample consists of approximately 94,000 clones, around 86% of them appearing once. The V call is TRBV13, the J call TRBJ2-7; D might be TRBD1 or TRBD2, each matching 5 bases. Sample: blood. This receptor was identified in a woman in her 50s in good health. The CDR3 is CASSALGRDPTYEQYF. The CDR3 bases are TGTGCCAGCAGCGCCCTCGGTAGGGACCCAACCTACGAGCAGTACTTC.